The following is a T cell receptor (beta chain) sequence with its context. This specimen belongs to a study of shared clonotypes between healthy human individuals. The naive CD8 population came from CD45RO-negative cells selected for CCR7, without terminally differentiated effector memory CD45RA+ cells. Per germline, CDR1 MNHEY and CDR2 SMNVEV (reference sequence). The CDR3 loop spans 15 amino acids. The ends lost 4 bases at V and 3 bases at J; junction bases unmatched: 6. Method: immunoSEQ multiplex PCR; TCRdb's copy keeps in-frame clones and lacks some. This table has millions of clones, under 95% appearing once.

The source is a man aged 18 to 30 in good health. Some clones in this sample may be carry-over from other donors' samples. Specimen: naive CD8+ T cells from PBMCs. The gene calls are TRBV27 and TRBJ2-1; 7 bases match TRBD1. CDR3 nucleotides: TGTGCCAGCAGTTCTCCGGGACAGCTCTACAATGAGCAGTTCTTC. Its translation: CASSSPGQLYNEQFF.